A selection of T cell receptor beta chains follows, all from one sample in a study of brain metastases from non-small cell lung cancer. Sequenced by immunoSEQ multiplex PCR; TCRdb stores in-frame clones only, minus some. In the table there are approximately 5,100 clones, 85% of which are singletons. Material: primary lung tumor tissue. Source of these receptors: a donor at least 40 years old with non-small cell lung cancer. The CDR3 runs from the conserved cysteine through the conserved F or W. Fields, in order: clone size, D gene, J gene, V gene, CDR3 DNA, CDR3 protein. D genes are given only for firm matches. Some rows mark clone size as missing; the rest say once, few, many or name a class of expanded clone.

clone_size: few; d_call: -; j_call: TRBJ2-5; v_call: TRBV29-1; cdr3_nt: TGCAGCTTTGGGGACGGCCAAGAGACCCAGTACTTC; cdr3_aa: CSFGDGQETQYF
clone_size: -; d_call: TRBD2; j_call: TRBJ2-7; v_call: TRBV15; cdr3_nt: TGTGCCACCAGCCGGGACTACTACTCCTACGAGCAGTACTTC; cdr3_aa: CATSRDYYSYEQYF
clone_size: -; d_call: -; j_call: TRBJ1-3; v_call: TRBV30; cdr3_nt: TGTGCCTTTAGGGCAGGGGCGGGAAACACCATATATTTT; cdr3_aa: CAFRAGAGNTIYF
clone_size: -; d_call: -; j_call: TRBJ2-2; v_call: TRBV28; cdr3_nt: TGTGCCAGCAGTTTCCCCGACAGAGTCACGAACACCGGGGAGCTGTTTTTT; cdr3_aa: CASSFPDRVTNTGELFF
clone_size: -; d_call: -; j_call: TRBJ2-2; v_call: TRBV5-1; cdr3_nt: TGCGCCAGCAGCACCGCTCCGGGTTCCACCGGGGAGCTGTTTTTT; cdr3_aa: CASSTAPGSTGELFF
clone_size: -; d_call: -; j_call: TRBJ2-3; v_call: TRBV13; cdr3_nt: TGTGCCAGCAGCCGCAGGAGTGGAAGAAATACGCAGTATTTT; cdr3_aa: CASSRRSGRNTQYF
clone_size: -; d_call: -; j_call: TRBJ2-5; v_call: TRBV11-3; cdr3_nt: TGTGCCAGCAGCTTAGCAGGCGGGGAGACCCAGTACTTC; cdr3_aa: CASSLAGGETQYF
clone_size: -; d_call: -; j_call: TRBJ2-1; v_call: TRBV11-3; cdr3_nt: TGTGCCAGCAGCTTAGAAGGTCATGAGCAGTTCTTC; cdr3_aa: CASSLEGHEQFF
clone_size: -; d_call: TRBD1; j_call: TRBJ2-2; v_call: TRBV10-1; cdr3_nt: TGCGCCAGTCGTGGACAGGGGGCGAACGGGGAGCTGTTTTTT; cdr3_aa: CASRGQGANGELFF
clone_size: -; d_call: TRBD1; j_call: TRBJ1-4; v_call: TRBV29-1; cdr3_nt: TGCAGCGGCGTAACCGGGACAGGGGGCGAAAAACTGTTTTTT; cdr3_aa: CSGVTGTGGEKLFF
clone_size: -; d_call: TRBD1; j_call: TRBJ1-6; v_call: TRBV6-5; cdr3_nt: TGTGCCAGCGCTCAGGACAGGACCTCACCCCTCCACTTT; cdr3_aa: CASAQDRTSPLHF
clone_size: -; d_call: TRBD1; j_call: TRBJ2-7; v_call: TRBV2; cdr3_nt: TGTGCCAGCAGTGAAAGAGGACAGGGCAATTACGAGCAGTACTTC; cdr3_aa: CASSERGQGNYEQYF
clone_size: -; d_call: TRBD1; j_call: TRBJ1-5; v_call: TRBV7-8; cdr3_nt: TGTGCCAGCAGCTCAGGTTCCGGGACAGGGAGGCCCAGGGCCCAGCATTTT; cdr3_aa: CASSSGSGTGRPRAQHF
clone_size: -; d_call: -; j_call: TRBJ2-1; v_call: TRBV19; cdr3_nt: TGTGCCAGTAGTATTTCTAGGGGCTCCTACAATGAGCAGTTCTTC; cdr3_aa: CASSISRGSYNEQFF
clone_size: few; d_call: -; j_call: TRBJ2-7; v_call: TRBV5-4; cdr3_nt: TGTGCCAGCAGCTTGGATCGGTACGAGCAGTACTTC; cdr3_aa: CASSLDRYEQYF
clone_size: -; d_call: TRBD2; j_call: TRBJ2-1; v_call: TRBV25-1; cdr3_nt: TGTGCCAGCAGTAAATACTCTCAACGCGGGGGAGGCCGGGAGCCCCAGTTCTTC; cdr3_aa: CASSKYSQRGGGREPQFF
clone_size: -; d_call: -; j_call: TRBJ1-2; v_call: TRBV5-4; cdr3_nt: TGTGCCAGCAGCCCAGGCGGCTCGGGGCAGGGTGGCTACACCTTC; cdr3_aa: CASSPGGSGQGGYTF
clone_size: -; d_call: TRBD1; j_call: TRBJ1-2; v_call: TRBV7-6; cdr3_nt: TGTGCCAGCAGCTCCGGGACAGGGCTTGATGGCTACACCTTC; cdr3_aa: CASSSGTGLDGYTF
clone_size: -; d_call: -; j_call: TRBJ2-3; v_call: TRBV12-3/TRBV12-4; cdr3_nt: TGTGCCAGCAGTTTTCGGGCTCGCGATACGCAGTATTTT; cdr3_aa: CASSFRARDTQYF
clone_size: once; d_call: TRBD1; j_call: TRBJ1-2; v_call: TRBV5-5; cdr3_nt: TGTGCCAGCAGCCAGAGGACAGGGGAGGACTATGGCTACACCTTC; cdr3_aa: CASSQRTGEDYGYTF
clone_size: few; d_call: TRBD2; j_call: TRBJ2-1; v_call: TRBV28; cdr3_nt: TGTGCCAGCAGCTTAATAGCGGGAGGTAACAATGAGCAGTTCTTC; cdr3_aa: CASSLIAGGNNEQFF
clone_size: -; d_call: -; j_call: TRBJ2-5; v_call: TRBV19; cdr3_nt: TGTGCCAGTAGTAGGGTGGACCTCAGGGGCGTTGAGACCCAGTACTTC; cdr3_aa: CASSRVDLRGVETQYF
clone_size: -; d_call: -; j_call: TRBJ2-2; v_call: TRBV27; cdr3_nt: TGTGCCAGCAGTTTATCGGGCAGGGCCCCCGGGGAGCTGTTTTTT; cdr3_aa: CASSLSGRAPGELFF
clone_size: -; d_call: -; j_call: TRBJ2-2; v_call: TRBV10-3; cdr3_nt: TGTGCCATCAGTGCCCGGGGAAACACCGGGGAGCTGTTTTTT; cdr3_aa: CAISARGNTGELFF
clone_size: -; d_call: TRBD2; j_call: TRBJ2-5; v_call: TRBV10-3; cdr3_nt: TGTGCCATCAGTGAAACTAGCGGGGGACAAGAGACCCAGTACTTC; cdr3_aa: CAISETSGGQETQYF
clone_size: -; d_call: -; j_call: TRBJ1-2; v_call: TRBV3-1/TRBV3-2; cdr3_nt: TGTGCCAGCAGCCAAGGGCAGGGGAGAAATGGCTACACCTTC; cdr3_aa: CASSQGQGRNGYTF
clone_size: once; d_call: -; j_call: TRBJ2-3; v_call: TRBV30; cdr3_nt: TGTGCCTGGAGCAGGGCTGGATTAGCGGATACGCAGTATTTT; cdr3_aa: CAWSRAGLADTQYF
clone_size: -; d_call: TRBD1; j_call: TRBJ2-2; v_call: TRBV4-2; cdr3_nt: TGTGCCAGCAGCCAACGCGTGGGGACAGGGGACCGGGAGCTGTTTTTT; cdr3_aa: CASSQRVGTGDRELFF